This entry lists 28 T cell receptor beta chains sequenced from one sample in a study of persistence of HIV-infected CD4 T cells. The stimulus was lysate of CMV-infected fibroblasts, about 11 ug/mL. Memory cells lacking CD40L and CD69 with high CD45RO were sorted. The libraries were made with immunoSEQ version 4 in survey mode. The repertoire was sequenced with immunoSEQ multiplex PCR; TCRdb's copy has only in-frame clones and lacks some. The repertoire has more than 30,000 clones, 82% of them found once; the top ten carry nearly 6.5%. No antigen has been identified for these receptors. The input for sequencing was CD4+ T cells sorted from PBMCs after approximately 20-hour stimulation, taken from a patient who received antiretroviral therapy. The receptors stem from an adult woman with HIV who was CMV-seropositive.

V gene TRBV28 combines with J gene TRBJ2-2; perhaps D is TRBD1 or TRBD2 (5 bases each). V lost 10 bases, J lost 3 bases, and 12 bases lay in between. From germline, CDR1 is MDHEN and CDR2 SYDVKM. This CDR3 region has 13 residues. DNA for the CDR3: TGTGCCACCCGGGACGGAGACACCGGGGAGCTGTTTTTT. It specifies CATRDGDTGELFF.

The V gene is TRBV7-2, the J gene TRBJ2-5; weak D call: TRBD2 (6 bases). Trimming stripped 1 base from V and 2 bases from J, with 14 bases between. CDR3 length equals 16 residues. The germline V gene has CDR1 SGHTA and CDR2 FQGNSA. The CDR3 reads CASSLEGGLSQETQYF. CDR3 nucleotides: TGTGCCAGCAGCTTAGAGGGAGGACTGTCTCAAGAGACCCAGTACTTC. Drawing the rest from reference TRBV7-2 and TRBJ2-5, the complete variable domain is GAGVSQSPSNKVTEKGKDVELRCDPISGHTALYWYRQSLGQGLEFLIYFQGNSAPDKSGLPSDRFSAERTGGSVSTLTIQRTQQEDSAVYLCASSLEGGLSQETQYFGPGTRLLVL.

In regard to this clone: The same CDR3 can be traced to other DNA sequences in this sample. The V call is TRBV5-1, the J call TRBJ2-2; D remains unclear. The germline gives CDR1 SGHRS, CDR2 YFSETQ. Trimming took off 0 bases at V and 1 base at J, with 4 bases between the two ends. This CDR3 comprises 14 residues. The CDR3 DNA reads TGCGCCAGCAGCTTGGGTCAGAACACCGGGGAGCTGTTTTTT. This gives the protein CASSLGQNTGELFF.

The chain joins TRBV6-5 to TRBJ1-2; no clear D. Trimming took 6 bases from V and 3 from J, leaving 8 bases between them. The CDR3 spans 12 residues. Germline assignment: CDR1 MNHEY and CDR2 SVGAGI. The CDR3 reads CASRHEDYGYTF. In DNA, the CDR3 is TGTGCCAGCAGACATGAGGACTATGGCTACACCTTC.

The chain links TRBV7-2 to TRBJ1-2, with TRBD1 identical over 9 bases. The CDR3 has 15 residues. CDR1 is SGHTA and CDR2 is FQGNSA in the germline V gene. Trimming removed 6 bases from V and 4 bases from J; junction bases left unmatched: 9. CDR3 DNA sequence: TGTGCCAGCAGTACGCCCGGGACAGGGCTCTATGGCTACACCTTC. It translates to CASSTPGTGLYGYTF.

Comment on this clone: At one boundary the junction diverges from the germline segment, which might be a read error. CDR3 DNA sequence: TGTGCGACCAGCCCGGACAGGGGGCGAGAGACCCAGTACTTC. As protein: CATSPDRGRETQYF. This chain connects TRBV15 to TRBJ2-5; 11 nucleotides match TRBD1. Germline CDR1 LNHNV, CDR2 YYDKDF (reference sequence). The CDR3 runs 14 residues.

The rearrangement uses TRBV6-5 and TRBJ2-1; D remains ambiguous. Trimming removed 6 bases from V and 3 bases from J, with 15 bases in between. The germline V gene encodes CDR1 MNHEY and CDR2 SVGAGI. The CDR3 runs 15 residues. CDR3 sequence: CASSLDGRDYNEQFF. CDR3 bases: TGTGCCAGCAGCCTTGACGGTCGCGACTACAATGAGCAGTTCTTC.

This rearrangement joins TRBV10-1 to TRBJ2-2; TRBD1 is a possible D gene (6 bases). Looked up from germline, CDR1 is WNHNN and CDR2 is SYGVQD (reference sequence). Between the trimmed V and J ends, which lost 6 bases and 5 bases, there was a span of 22 bases. The CDR3 runs 17 residues. In DNA, the CDR3 is TGCGCCAGCAGCGAGGGGGACCCCCGTTTGTTGACCGGGGAGCTGTTTTTT. Its protein product is CASSEGDPRLLTGELFF.

The CDR3 loop reads CASSTTGTEQYF. Written as DNA, the CDR3 is TGTGCCAGCAGCACGACAGGGACCGAGCAGTACTTC. The rearrangement uses TRBV5-8 and TRBJ2-7; 7 nucleotides agree with TRBD1. V dropped 4 bases and J dropped 6; count of bases not matched to a gene: 4. The CDR3 runs 12 residues. CDR1 and CDR2 from the germline V gene are SGHTS and YDEGEE.

This sequence joins TRBV29-1 and TRBJ1-4; 7 bases are a match to TRBD1. Germline V gene sequence: CDR1 SQVTM, CDR2 ANQGSEA. The CDR3 is made up of 13 amino acids. Trimming at V came to 7 bases and at J to 3 bases, leaving 5 bases not matched to a gene. The CDR3 DNA reads as TGCAGCGCCATGACAGGGCCTAATGAAAAACTGTTTTTT. Encoded protein: CSAMTGPNEKLFF.

The genes are TRBV5-1 and TRBJ1-1; the D gene is possibly TRBD1 (6 bases). The germline V gene encodes CDR1 SGHRS and CDR2 YFSETQ. Between the trimmed V and J ends, which lost 3 bases and 3 bases, there was a span of 12 bases. CDR3 length: 14 amino acids. In DNA form, the CDR3 reads TGCGCCAGCAGCTCAATGGACAGATACACTGAAGCTTTCTTT. Encoded protein: CASSSMDRYTEAFF.

The gene calls are TRBV5-4 and TRBJ1-2; 7 bases align to TRBD1. Germline lookup yields CDR1 SGHNT and CDR2 YYREEE (reference sequence). With 1 base clipped from V and 4 bases from J, the junction kept 7 bases outside the gene matches. The CDR3 sequence is 15 residues long. The CDR3 loop reads CASSLPPTGTYGYTF. CDR3 bases: TGTGCCAGCAGCTTGCCTCCGACAGGGACCTATGGCTACACCTTC.

This clone was seen once. The rearrangement links TRBV5-6 to TRBJ1-1; D is ambiguous. The CDR3 totals 13 residues. Per the germline V gene, CDR1 is SGHDT and CDR2 is YYEEEE. Trimming removed 0 bases at V and 1 base at J, with 4 bases between. This chain's CDR3 is CASSLGGNTEAFF. CDR3 nucleotides: TGTGCCAGCAGCTTGGGGGGGAACACTGAAGCTTTCTTT.

The chain joins TRBV29-1 to TRBJ1-1; TRBD1 matches 7 bases. Germline V gene data show CDR1 as SQVTM and CDR2 as ANQGSEA. Losses at the gene ends were 6 bases for V and 0 bases for J; bases not matched to a gene: 7. This CDR3 contains 14 residues. CDR3 protein: CSVLPTGLNTEAFF. CDR3 nucleotide sequence: TGCAGCGTCCTACCGACAGGGCTGAACACTGAAGCTTTCTTT.

Here the CDR3 DNA reads TGTGCCAGCAGCCGGGACCAACAAGATACGCAGTATTTT. Residues: CASSRDQQDTQYF. The chain carries TRBV12-3 or TRBV12-4 and TRBJ2-3, with D perhaps given as TRBD1 or TRBD2 (5 bases each). CDR3 length equals 13 residues. With 6 bases removed from V and 5 bases from J, the gap between germline ends came to 12 bases.

The genes are TRBV5-4 and TRBJ1-2; no clear D gene. Germline CDR1 and CDR2: SGHNT and YYREEE (reference sequence). The V end lost 4 bases, the J end lost 5 bases, and 12 bases lay between the germline ends. This CDR3 is built from 13 residues. DNA for the CDR3: TGTGCCAGCAGCGGGATGGTGGGATATGGCTACACCTTC. Protein: CASSGMVGYGYTF. Filled out from reference TRBV5-4 and TRBJ1-2, the complete variable domain reads ETGVTQSPTHLIKTRGQQVTLRCSSQSGHNTVSWYQQALGQGPQFIFQYYREEENGRGNFPPRFSGLQFPNYSSELNVNALELDDSALYLCASSGMVGYGYTFGSGTRLTVV.

For the CDR3, the DNA is TGTGCCAGCAGTCAGGTTTTGGATCAGCCCCAGCATTTT. Amino acid sequence: CASSQVLDQPQHF. V gene TRBV6-5 combines with J gene TRBJ1-5; D gene ambiguous. Germline CDR1 MNHEY, CDR2 SVGAGI. The ends were cut back, 5 bases at V and 5 bases at J, with 10 bases in the middle. The CDR3 spans 13 residues.

The chain uses TRBV27 and TRBJ1-5; D not certain. This CDR3 contains 15 residues. The germline V gene encodes CDR1 MNHEY and CDR2 SMNVEV (reference sequence). Trimming shortened V by 2 bases and J by 0 bases, and 8 bases separated the two germline ends. The CDR3 sequence is CASSLVGNSNQPQHF. The CDR3 DNA sequence: TGTGCCAGCAGTTTAGTAGGGAATAGCAATCAGCCCCAGCATTTT.

The chain combines TRBV11-3 with TRBJ2-1, with no clear D. Germline CDR1 is SGHNT and CDR2 is YENEEA. V was cut by 7 bases and J by 0 bases, with 13 bases left in between. The CDR3 covers 15 residues. This CDR3 reads CASTQASSSYNEQFF. DNA of the CDR3: TGTGCCAGCACCCAGGCCTCCAGCTCCTACAATGAGCAGTTCTTC.

V gene TRBV19 combines with J gene TRBJ1-2; D ambiguous. The V end was cut by 4 bases, the J end by 4 bases, with 10 bases between. The CDR3 runs to 13 residues. Per germline, CDR1 LNHDA and CDR2 SQIVND (reference sequence). The CDR3 protein is CASSTDGSYGYTF. The CDR3 DNA is TGTGCCAGTAGTACGGACGGTTCCTATGGCTACACCTTC.

The rearrangement uses TRBV7-2 and TRBJ2-7; D uncertain. With 2 bases removed from V and 2 bases from J, the gap between germline ends came to 13 bases. Germline V gene data show CDR1 as SGHTA and CDR2 as FQGNSA. The CDR3 is 15 amino acids. The CDR3 DNA reads TGTGCCAGCAGCTTAAGGTCAAGCAGAGCCTACGAGCAGTACTTC. The encoded protein is CASSLRSSRAYEQYF.

J is TRBJ1-2 and V is TRBV7-2; 8 nucleotides match TRBD1. The CDR3 length is 15 residues. V was pared by 4 bases and J by 4 bases, with 8 bases of the junction left unmatched. Germline CDR1 reads SGHTA; CDR2 reads FQGNSA. The CDR3, as DNA: TGTGCCAGCAGCTACTTACAGGGGGGAGGCTATGGCTACACCTTC. Protein product: CASSYLQGGGYGYTF.

The chain uses TRBV7-3 and TRBJ2-2; D is possibly TRBD1 (5 bases). Between the trimmed V and J ends, which lost 5 bases and 6 bases, there was a span of 19 bases. CDR1 and CDR2 from the germline V gene are SGHTA and FQGTGA. CDR3 length: 16 residues. CDR3 protein: CASSQGKGWSAGELFF. CDR3 sequence (DNA): TGTGCCAGCAGCCAAGGGAAGGGGTGGTCGGCCGGGGAGCTGTTTTTT.

This chain connects TRBV19 to TRBJ2-7; 8 nucleotides align to TRBD1. Germline V CDR1 and CDR2: LNHDA, SQIVND (reference sequence). This CDR3 spans 14 amino acids. V shed 6 bases, J shed 7 bases, and the junction held 11 bases outside the gene matches. This chain's CDR3 is CASRTGANGGEQYF. The DNA of the CDR3 is TGTGCCAGTAGGACAGGGGCCAACGGAGGAGAGCAGTACTTC.

This chain uses TRBV2 with TRBJ1-4; perhaps TRBD1 as D (5 bases). The germline V and J ends were trimmed by 8 bases and 8 bases, with 18 bases remaining between them. The CDR3 runs 14 residues. CDR1 SNHLY and CDR2 FYNNEI come from the germline V gene. CDR3 sequence reads: CASGTERFREKLFF. The CDR3 bases are TGTGCCAGCGGGACCGAGCGGTTTAGGGAAAAACTGTTTTTT.

The genes are TRBV9 and TRBJ1-4; no clear D gene. V was trimmed by 4 bases and J by 1 base, leaving 8 bases between them. The CDR3 runs to 14 residues. Germline CDR1 and CDR2: SGDLS and YYNGEE. This chain's CDR3 is CASSPLGTNEKLFF. For the CDR3, the DNA is TGTGCCAGCAGCCCCCTGGGAACTAATGAAAAACTGTTTTTT.

The rearrangement uses TRBV28 and TRBJ2-2; D unclear. With 6 bases removed from V and 7 bases from J, the gap between germline ends came to 21 bases. Germline V gene data show CDR1 as MDHEN and CDR2 as SYDVKM. This CDR3 comprises 16 residues. CDR3 amino acids: CASSWPHGAKGGELFF. The CDR3 DNA reads as TGTGCCAGCAGCTGGCCCCATGGAGCCAAGGGCGGGGAGCTGTTTTTT.

The chain couples TRBV11-3 to TRBJ1-2; D remains unclear. The CDR3 has 12 amino acids. The V end lost 2 bases, the J end lost 8 bases, and 9 bases lay between the germline ends. The germline V gene encodes CDR1 SGHNT and CDR2 YENEEA. The CDR3 region is CASSLNGNGYTF. CDR3 bases: TGTGCCAGCAGCTTAAACGGGAACGGCTACACCTTC.